The following is a T cell receptor beta chain sequence with its context. The antigen is undetermined. TCRdb passed the 5' RACE reads through MiXCR, listing each CDR3 protein once. The table shows fewer than 150,000 distinct CDR3 sequences, with about 20% occurring only once. The sample comes from a study of T-cell memory formation after mild COVID-19. Whole-study results and caveats: A balance of CD4 and CD8 characterized clones contracting day 15 to 85, whereas later expanders leaned CD4+.

Per germline, CDR1 SNHLY and CDR2 FYNNEI. The length of the CDR3 is 12 residues. Trimming cost V 5 bases and J 6 bases, with 10 bases left between them. The J gene is TRBJ1-2, the V gene TRBV2; maybe TRBD1 (6 bases). The TCR sequence derives from a man younger than 35 who had mild COVID-19 (a few samples of this study predate the infection). Cell type and time point are not known. The sample comprised PBMCs or a T cell subset sorted from them (not recorded which). Here the CDR3 DNA reads TGTGCCAGCAGTTGGGGGGGCGATGGCTACACCTTC. The encoded protein is CASSWGGDGYTF.